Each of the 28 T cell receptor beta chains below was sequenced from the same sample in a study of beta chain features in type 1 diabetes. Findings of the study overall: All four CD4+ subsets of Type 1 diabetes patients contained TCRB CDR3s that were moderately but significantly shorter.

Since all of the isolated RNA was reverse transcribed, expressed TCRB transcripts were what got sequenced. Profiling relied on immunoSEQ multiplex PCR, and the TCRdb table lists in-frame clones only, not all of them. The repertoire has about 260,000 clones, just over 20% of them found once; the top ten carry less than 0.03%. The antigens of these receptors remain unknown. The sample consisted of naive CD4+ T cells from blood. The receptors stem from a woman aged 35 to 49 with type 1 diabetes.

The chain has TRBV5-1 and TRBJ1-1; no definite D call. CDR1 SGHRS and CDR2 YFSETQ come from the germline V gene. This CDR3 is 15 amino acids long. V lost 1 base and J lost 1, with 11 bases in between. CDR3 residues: CASSLPGIENTEAFF. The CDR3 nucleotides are TGCGCCAGCAGCTTGCCGGGGATAGAGAACACTGAAGCTTTCTTT. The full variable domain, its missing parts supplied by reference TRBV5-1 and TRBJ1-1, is KAGVTQTPRYLIKTRGQQVTLSCSPISGHRSVSWYQQTPGQGLQFLFEYFSETQRNKGNFPGRFSGRQFSNSRSEMNVSTLELGDSALYLCASSLPGIENTEAFFGQGTRLTVV.

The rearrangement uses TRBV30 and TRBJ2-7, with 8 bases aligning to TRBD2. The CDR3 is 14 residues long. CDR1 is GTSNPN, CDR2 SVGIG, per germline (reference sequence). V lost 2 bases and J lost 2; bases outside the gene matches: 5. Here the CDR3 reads CAWSPGGGPYEQYF. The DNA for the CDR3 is TGTGCCTGGAGTCCGGGGGGGGGTCCCTACGAGCAGTACTTC.

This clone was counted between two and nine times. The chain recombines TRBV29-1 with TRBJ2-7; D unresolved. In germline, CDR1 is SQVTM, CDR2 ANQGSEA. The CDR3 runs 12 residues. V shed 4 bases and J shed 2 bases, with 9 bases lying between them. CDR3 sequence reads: CSVGAGTYEQYF. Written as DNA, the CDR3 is TGCAGCGTTGGGGCCGGTACCTACGAGCAGTACTTC.

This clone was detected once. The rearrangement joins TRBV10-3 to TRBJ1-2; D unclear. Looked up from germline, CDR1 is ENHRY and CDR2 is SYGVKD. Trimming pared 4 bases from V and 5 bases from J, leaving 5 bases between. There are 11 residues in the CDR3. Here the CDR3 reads CAISGLYGYTF. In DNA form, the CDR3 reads TGTGCCATCAGTGGTTTATATGGCTACACCTTC.

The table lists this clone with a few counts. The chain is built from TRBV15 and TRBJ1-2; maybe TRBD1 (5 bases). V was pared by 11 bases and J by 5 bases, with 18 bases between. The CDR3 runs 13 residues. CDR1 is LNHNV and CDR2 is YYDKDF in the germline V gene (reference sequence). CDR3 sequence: CAAGGAAPYGYTF. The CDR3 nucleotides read TGTGCCGCCGGTGGGGCTGCGCCATATGGCTACACCTTC.

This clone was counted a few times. CDR3 DNA: TGCGCCAGCAGTCAATCTAAAGAGCAGTACTTC. Its translation is CASSQSKEQYF. The chain couples TRBV23-1 to TRBJ2-7; D is ambiguous. Being an ORF, TRBV23-1 has a function that is uncertain. Trimming left V 0 bases short and J 7 bases short, with 4 bases between. The CDR3 sequence is 11 residues long.

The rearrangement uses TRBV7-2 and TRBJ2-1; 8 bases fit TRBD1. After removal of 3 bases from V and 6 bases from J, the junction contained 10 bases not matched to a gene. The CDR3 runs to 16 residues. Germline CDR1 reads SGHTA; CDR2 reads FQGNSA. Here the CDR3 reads CASSLGPGQDGNEQFF. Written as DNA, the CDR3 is TGTGCCAGCAGCTTGGGGCCGGGACAGGATGGCAATGAGCAGTTCTTC.

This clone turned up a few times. CDR3 loop: CASTPGDPNTEAFF. In DNA, the CDR3 is TGCGCCAGCACCCCGGGGGACCCGAACACTGAAGCTTTCTTT. This chain connects TRBV5-1 to TRBJ1-1; the D gene is possibly TRBD1 (5 bases). Deletions cut 6 bases from V and 1 base from J, with 13 bases between. The CDR3 is 14 amino acids. CDR1 SGHRS and CDR2 YFSETQ come from the germline V gene. Full variable domain (rest looked up from reference TRBV5-1 and TRBJ1-1): KAGVTQTPRYLIKTRGQQVTLSCSPISGHRSVSWYQQTPGQGLQFLFEYFSETQRNKGNFPGRFSGRQFSNSRSEMNVSTLELGDSALYLCASTPGDPNTEAFFGQGTRLTVV.

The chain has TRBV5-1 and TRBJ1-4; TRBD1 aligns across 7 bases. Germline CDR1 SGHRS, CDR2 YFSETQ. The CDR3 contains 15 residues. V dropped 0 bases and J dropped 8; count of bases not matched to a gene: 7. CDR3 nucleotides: TGCGCCAGCAGCTTGGCCGACAGGGAGAACGAAAAACTGTTTTTT. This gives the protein CASSLADRENEKLFF.

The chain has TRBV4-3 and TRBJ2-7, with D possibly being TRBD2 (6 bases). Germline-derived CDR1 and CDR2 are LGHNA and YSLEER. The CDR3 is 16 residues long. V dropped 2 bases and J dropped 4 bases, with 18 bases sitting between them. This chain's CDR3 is CASSQKFGGKGYEQYF. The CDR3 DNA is TGCGCCAGCAGCCAAAAGTTTGGAGGGAAGGGGTACGAGCAGTACTTC.

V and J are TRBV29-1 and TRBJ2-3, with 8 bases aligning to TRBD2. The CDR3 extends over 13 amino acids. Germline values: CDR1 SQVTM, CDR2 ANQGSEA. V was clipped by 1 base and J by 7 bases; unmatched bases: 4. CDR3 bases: TGCAGCGTTGAAGCGGGGGGGCGTTATACGCAGTATTTT. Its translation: CSVEAGGRYTQYF.

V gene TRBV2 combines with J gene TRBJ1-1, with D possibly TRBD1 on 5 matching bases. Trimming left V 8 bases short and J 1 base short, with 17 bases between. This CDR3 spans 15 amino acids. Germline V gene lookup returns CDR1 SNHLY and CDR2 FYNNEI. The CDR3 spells CASQGDSLWNTEAFF. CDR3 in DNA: TGTGCCAGCCAAGGAGACAGCCTTTGGAACACTGAAGCTTTCTTT.

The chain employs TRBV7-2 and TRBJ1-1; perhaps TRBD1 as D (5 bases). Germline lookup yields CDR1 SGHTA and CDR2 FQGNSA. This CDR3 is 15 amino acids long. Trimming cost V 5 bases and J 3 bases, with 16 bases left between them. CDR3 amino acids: CASSAQGGSDTEAFF. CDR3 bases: TGTGCCAGCAGCGCCCAGGGTGGATCCGACACTGAAGCTTTCTTT.

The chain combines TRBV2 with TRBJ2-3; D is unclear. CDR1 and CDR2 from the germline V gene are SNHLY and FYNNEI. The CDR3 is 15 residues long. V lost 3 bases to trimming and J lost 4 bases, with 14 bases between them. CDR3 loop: CASSDSRRGADTQYF. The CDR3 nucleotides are TGTGCCAGCAGTGATTCGCGGAGAGGCGCAGATACGCAGTATTTT.

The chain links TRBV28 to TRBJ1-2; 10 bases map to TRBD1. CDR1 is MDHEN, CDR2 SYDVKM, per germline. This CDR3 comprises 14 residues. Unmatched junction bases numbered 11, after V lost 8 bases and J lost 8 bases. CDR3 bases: TGTGCCAGCGCCACCGGGACAGGGGTTAGAGGCTACACCTTC. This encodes CASATGTGVRGYTF.

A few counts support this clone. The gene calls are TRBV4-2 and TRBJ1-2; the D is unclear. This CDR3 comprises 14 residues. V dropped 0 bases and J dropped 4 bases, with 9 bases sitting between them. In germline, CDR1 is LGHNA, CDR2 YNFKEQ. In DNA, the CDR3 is TGTGCCAGCAGCCAAGACAGGCAGACCTATGGCTACACCTTC. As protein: CASSQDRQTYGYTF.

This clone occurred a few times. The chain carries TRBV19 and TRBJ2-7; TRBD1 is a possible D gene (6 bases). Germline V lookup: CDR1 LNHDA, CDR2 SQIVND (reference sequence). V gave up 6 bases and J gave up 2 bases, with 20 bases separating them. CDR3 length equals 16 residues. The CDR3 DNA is TGTGCCAGTAGCTCACCGGGACACCGAGGAACCTACGAGCAGTACTTC. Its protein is CASSSPGHRGTYEQYF.

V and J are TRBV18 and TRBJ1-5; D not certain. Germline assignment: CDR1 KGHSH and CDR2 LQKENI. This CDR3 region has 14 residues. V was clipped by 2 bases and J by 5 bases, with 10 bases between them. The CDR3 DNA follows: TGTGCCAGCTCACCAACTCGGGAGGATCAGCCCCAGCATTTT. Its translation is CASSPTREDQPQHF.

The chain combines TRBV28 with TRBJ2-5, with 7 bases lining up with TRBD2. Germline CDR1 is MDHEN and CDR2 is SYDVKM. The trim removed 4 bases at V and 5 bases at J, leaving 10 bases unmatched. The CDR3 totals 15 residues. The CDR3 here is CASSSLVGGMETQYF. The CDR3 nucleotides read TGTGCCAGCAGTTCTTTGGTGGGGGGGATGGAGACCCAGTACTTC.

The CDR3 spells CASSVASGAWNEQFF. DNA for the CDR3: TGTGCCAGCAGCGTAGCTAGCGGGGCTTGGAATGAGCAGTTCTTC. V is TRBV9 and J is TRBJ2-1; 9 bases agree with TRBD2. J gave up 7 bases and V 0 bases, and 5 bases lay outside the gene matches. Germline V gene sequence: CDR1 SGDLS, CDR2 YYNGEE. The CDR3 has 15 residues. Looking up the rest from reference TRBV9 and TRBJ2-1 gives the full variable domain: DSGVTQTPKHLITATGQRVTLRCSPRSGDLSVYWYQQSLDQGLQFLIQYYNGEERAKGNILERFSAQQFPDLHSELNLSSLELGDSALYFCASSVASGAWNEQFFGPGTRLTVL.

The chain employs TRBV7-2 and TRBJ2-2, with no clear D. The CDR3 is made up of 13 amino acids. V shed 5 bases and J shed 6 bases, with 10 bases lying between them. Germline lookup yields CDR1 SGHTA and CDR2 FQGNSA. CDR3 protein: CASSPGQPGELFF. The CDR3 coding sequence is TGTGCCAGCAGCCCGGGTCAGCCCGGGGAGCTGTTTTTT.

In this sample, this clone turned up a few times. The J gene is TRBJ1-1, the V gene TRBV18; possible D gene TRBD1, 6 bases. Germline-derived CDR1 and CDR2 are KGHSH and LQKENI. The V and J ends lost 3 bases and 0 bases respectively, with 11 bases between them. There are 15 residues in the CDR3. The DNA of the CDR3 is TGTGCCAGCTCACCCTCGGGACAAATGAACACTGAAGCTTTCTTT. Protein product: CASSPSGQMNTEAFF.

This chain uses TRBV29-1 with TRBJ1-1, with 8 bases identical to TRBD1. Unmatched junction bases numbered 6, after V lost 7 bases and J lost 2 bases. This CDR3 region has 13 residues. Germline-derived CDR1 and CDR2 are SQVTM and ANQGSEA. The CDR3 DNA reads TGCAGCGCAGGACAGGGAACAAACACTGAAGCTTTCTTT. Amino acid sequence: CSAGQGTNTEAFF. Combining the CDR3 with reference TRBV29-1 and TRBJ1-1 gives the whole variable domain SAVISQKPSRDICQRGTSLTIQCQVDSQVTMMFWYRQQPGQSLTLIATANQGSEATYESGFVIDKFPISRPNLTFSTLTVSNMSPEDSSIYLCSAGQGTNTEAFFGQGTRLTVV.

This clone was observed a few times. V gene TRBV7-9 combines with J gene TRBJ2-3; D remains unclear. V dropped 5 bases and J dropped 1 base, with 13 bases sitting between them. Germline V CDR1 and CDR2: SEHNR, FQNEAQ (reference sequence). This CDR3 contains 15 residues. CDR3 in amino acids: CASSPAGVGTDTQYF. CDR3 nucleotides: TGTGCCAGCAGCCCAGCTGGAGTGGGCACAGATACGCAGTATTTT. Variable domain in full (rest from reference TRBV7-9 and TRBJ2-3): DTGVSQNPRHKITKRGQNVTFRCDPISEHNRLYWYRQTLGQGPEFLTYFQNEAQLEKSRLLSDRFSAERPKGSFSTLEIQRTEQGDSAMYLCASSPAGVGTDTQYFGPGTRLTVL.

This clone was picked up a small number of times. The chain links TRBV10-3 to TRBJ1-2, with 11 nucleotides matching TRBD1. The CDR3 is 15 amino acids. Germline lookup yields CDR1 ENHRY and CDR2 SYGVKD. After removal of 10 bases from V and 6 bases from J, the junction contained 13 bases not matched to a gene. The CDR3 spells CATRVPGQGEDGYTF. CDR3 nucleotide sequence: TGTGCCACCCGCGTCCCGGGACAGGGGGAGGATGGCTACACCTTC.

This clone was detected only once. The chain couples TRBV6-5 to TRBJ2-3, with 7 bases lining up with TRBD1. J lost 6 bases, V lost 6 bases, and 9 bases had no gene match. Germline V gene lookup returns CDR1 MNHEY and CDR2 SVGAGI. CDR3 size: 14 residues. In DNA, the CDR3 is TGTGCCAGCAGACGGACTCCCAGGGGGGATACGCAGTATTTT. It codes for CASRRTPRGDTQYF.

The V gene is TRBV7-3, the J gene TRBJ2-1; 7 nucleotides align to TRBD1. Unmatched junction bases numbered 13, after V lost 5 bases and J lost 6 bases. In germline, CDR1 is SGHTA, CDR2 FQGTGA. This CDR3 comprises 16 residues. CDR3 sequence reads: CASSRSGRQGSNEQFF. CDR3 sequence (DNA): TGTGCCAGCAGCCGATCGGGACGACAGGGTTCCAATGAGCAGTTCTTC.

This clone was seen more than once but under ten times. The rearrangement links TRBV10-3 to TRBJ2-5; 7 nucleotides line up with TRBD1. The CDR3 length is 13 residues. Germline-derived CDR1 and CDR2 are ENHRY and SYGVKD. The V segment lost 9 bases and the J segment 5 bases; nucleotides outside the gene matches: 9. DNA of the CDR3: TGTGCCATTCAGACAGGGACGTCGGAGACCCAGTACTTC. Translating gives CAIQTGTSETQYF.